A selection of T cell receptor beta chains follows, all from one sample in a study of T cells in Graves' hyperthyroidism and ophthalmopathy. TCRdb called the multiplex PCR reads again in MiXCR, with one record for every CDR3 protein. The table includes about 270,000 distinct CDR3 sequences, about 16% detected once. The sequenced sample was blood. All receptors derive from a woman in her forties or fifties with Graves' hyperthyroidism that later progressed to Graves' ophthalmopathy. Each CDR3 is given with its conserved first and last residue. Fields, in order: J gene, CDR3 length, clone size, D gene, V gene, CDR3 DNA, CDR3 protein. A D gene is named only where the DNA matches it firmly. Not every row has a clone size; where given, it reads once, few, many or a size class.

J: TRBJ2-7; length: 16; size: .; D: .; V: TRBV4-1; DNA: TGCGCCAGCAGCCAAGATGATTGGTCCTTTTCCTACGAGCAGTACTTC; CDR3: CASSQDDWSFSYEQYF
J: TRBJ2-3; length: 14; size: many; D: .; V: TRBV5-1; DNA: TGCGCCAGCAGCTTGACCCCCCCAGCGGATACGCAGTATTTT; CDR3: CASSLTPPADTQYF
J: TRBJ1-5; length: 13; size: .; D: TRBD1; V: TRBV2; DNA: TGTGCCAGCACGAACAGGGGGCGTCAGCCCCAGCATTTT; CDR3: CASTNRGRQPQHF
J: TRBJ2-3; length: 16; size: few; D: TRBD2; V: TRBV18; DNA: TGTGCCAGCTCACCCTGGACTAGCGGGGTCACAGATACGCAGTATTTT; CDR3: CASSPWTSGVTDTQYF
J: TRBJ2-1; length: 16; size: .; D: TRBD1; V: TRBV4-1; DNA: TGCGCCAGCAGCCCCCGCGGACAGGAAACCTACAATGAGCAGTTCTTC; CDR3: CASSPRGQETYNEQFF
J: TRBJ2-3; length: 14; size: many; D: .; V: TRBV2; DNA: TGTGCCAGCAGTGATTCAGGGGCGGCAGATACGCAGTATTTT; CDR3: CASSDSGAADTQYF
J: TRBJ1-2; length: 13; size: many; D: .; V: TRBV7-6; DNA: TGTGCCAGCAGCTTAGAGCAGAACTATGGCTACACCTTC; CDR3: CASSLEQNYGYTF
J: TRBJ2-5; length: 14; size: many; D: TRBD2; V: TRBV6-2/TRBV6-3; DNA: TGTGCCAGCAGACGGACTAGCGGGAGAGAGACCCAGTACTTC; CDR3: CASRRTSGRETQYF
J: TRBJ1-5; length: 19; size: many; D: TRBD1; V: TRBV20-1; DNA: TGCAGTGCTAGAGATGCGGGACCAGACAGGGGTTATGTTAATCAGCCCCAGCATTTT; CDR3: CSARDAGPDRGYVNQPQHF
J: TRBJ1-1; length: 14; size: many; D: TRBD1; V: TRBV11-2; DNA: TGTGCCAGCAGCTTATACAGGGGAGGCACTGAAGCTTTCTTT; CDR3: CASSLYRGGTEAFF
J: TRBJ2-1; length: 13; size: many; D: .; V: TRBV7-9; DNA: TGTGCCAGCAGCTTTGGAGTTTGGAATGAGCAGTTCTTC; CDR3: CASSFGVWNEQFF
J: TRBJ2-7; length: 14; size: many; D: .; V: TRBV25-1; DNA: TGTGCCAGCAGTGAATATGGGGCCTCCTACGAGCAGTACTTC; CDR3: CASSEYGASYEQYF
J: TRBJ1-5; length: 13; size: .; D: .; V: TRBV5-6; DNA: TGTGCCAGCAGCTCCAGGTTGTCCCAGCCCCAGCATTTT; CDR3: CASSSRLSQPQHF
J: TRBJ2-3; length: 12; size: many; D: .; V: TRBV20-1; DNA: TGCAGTACAACAGGGTCCACAGATACGCAGTATTTT; CDR3: CSTTGSTDTQYF
J: TRBJ2-6; length: 14; size: many; D: TRBD1; V: TRBV7-9; DNA: TGTGCCAGCCGCCAGGGGGCCGGGGCCAACGTCCTGACTTTC; CDR3: CASRQGAGANVLTF
J: TRBJ1-2; length: 15; size: .; D: .; V: TRBV28; DNA: TGTGCCAGCAGTTTAGCGGCCAACGGTGCTGATGGCTACACCTTC; CDR3: CASSLAANGADGYTF
J: TRBJ1-2; length: 15; size: many; D: .; V: TRBV28; DNA: TGTGCCAGCACAAATAACGGGGCAGGGCAAGGCGGCTACACCTTC; CDR3: CASTNNGAGQGGYTF
J: TRBJ2-1; length: 12; size: many; D: .; V: TRBV28; DNA: TGTGCCAGCAGGACTAGTGGCAATGAGCAGTTCTTC; CDR3: CASRTSGNEQFF
J: TRBJ2-1; length: 12; size: .; D: .; V: TRBV6-1; DNA: TGTGCCAGCAGGGAACGGGAGAGTGAGCAGTTCTTC; CDR3: CASRERESEQFF
J: TRBJ1-4; length: 11; size: many; D: .; V: TRBV20-1; DNA: TGCAGTGCCCAAGAAGGTGAAAAACTGTTTTTT; CDR3: CSAQEGEKLFF
J: TRBJ1-5; length: 15; size: many; D: TRBD1; V: TRBV28; DNA: TGTGCCAGCAGTTCTCCGACAGGGGGAAATCAGCCCCAGCATTTT; CDR3: CASSSPTGGNQPQHF
J: TRBJ2-3; length: 15; size: many; D: .; V: TRBV28; DNA: TGTGCCAGCAGTTTAACTCTTTCTAGCACAGATACGCAGTATTTT; CDR3: CASSLTLSSTDTQYF
J: TRBJ2-1; length: 13; size: few; D: TRBD1; V: TRBV14; DNA: TGTGCCAGCAGCCCGCAGGTACAGGGGATGATGTTCTTC; CDR3: CASSPQVQGMMFF
J: TRBJ1-2; length: 14; size: many; D: TRBD1; V: TRBV6-1; DNA: TGTGCCAGCAGTGACTTGGGACAGAGCTATGGCTACACCTTC; CDR3: CASSDLGQSYGYTF
J: TRBJ2-1; length: 12; size: few; D: .; V: TRBV19; DNA: TGTGCCAGTAGTATTCGCCGGGCCGAGCAGTTCTTC; CDR3: CASSIRRAEQFF
J: TRBJ1-2; length: 14; size: few; D: .; V: TRBV7-9; DNA: TGTGCCAGCAGCTTAACCCCCTTTGACTATGGCTACACCTTC; CDR3: CASSLTPFDYGYTF
J: TRBJ2-5; length: 13; size: many; D: .; V: TRBV7-7; DNA: TGTGCTAGCAGCTTAAGGGGGGGCGGGACCCAGTACTTC; CDR3: CASSLRGGGTQYF
J: TRBJ2-1; length: 15; size: many; D: TRBD2; V: TRBV3-1; DNA: TGTGCCAGCAGCCAAGAAGAGGGAGGGAACGGTGAGCAGTTCTTC; CDR3: CASSQEEGGNGEQFF
J: TRBJ2-7; length: 14; size: many; D: .; V: TRBV7-3; DNA: TGTGCCAGCAGCCAAGGGACGCCTGAGGACGAGCAGTACTTC; CDR3: CASSQGTPEDEQYF
J: TRBJ1-2; length: 13; size: .; D: .; V: TRBV19; DNA: TGTGCCAGTAACCCCGGACAGACCGCCGGCTACACCTTC; CDR3: CASNPGQTAGYTF
J: TRBJ1-1; length: 15; size: many; D: TRBD1; V: TRBV25-1; DNA: TGTGCCAGCAAATCACAGGGGGCGCGGGGCACTGAAGCTTTCTTT; CDR3: CASKSQGARGTEAFF
J: TRBJ2-2; length: 14; size: many; D: .; V: TRBV5-1; DNA: TGCGCCAGCAGCCGGAGCGGAGACACCGGGGAGCTGTTTTTT; CDR3: CASSRSGDTGELFF
J: TRBJ2-1; length: 16; size: .; D: TRBD2; V: TRBV12-3/TRBV12-4; DNA: TGTGCCAGCAGTTTGTGGGCTAGCGGGGGATACAATGAGCAGTTCTTC; CDR3: CASSLWASGGYNEQFF
J: TRBJ1-4; length: 15; size: few; D: .; V: TRBV2; DNA: TGTGCCAGCGATCGGGGATTTAACGCTAATGAAAAACTGTTTTTT; CDR3: CASDRGFNANEKLFF
J: TRBJ2-7; length: 15; size: many; D: .; V: TRBV28; DNA: TGTGCCAGCAGCCAACAGACTTGGGGCACCTACGAGCAGTACTTC; CDR3: CASSQQTWGTYEQYF
J: TRBJ2-1; length: 15; size: .; D: TRBD2; V: TRBV3-1; DNA: TGTGCCAGCAGCCAAGTAGCGGGAGACGAAGATGAGCAGTTCTTC; CDR3: CASSQVAGDEDEQFF